This TCR beta chain derives from a study of control samples from healthy donors and cancer patients. The CDR3 runs 14 residues. Germline V gene data show CDR1 as SGHRS and CDR2 as YFSETQ. Trimming shortened V by 4 bases and J by 1 base, and 11 bases separated the two germline ends. Here immunoSEQ multiplex PCR was the method, and the copy in TCRdb shows in-frame clones only, minus some. The profile shows about 120,000 clones, around 88% of them singletons. This TCR was sampled from a middle-aged man in good health. The rearrangement joins TRBV5-1 to TRBJ1-2; TRBD1 might be the D (5 bases). Sequenced: blood. CDR3 in DNA: TGCGCCAGCAGCAGGGACGGGAGTAACTATGGCTACACCTTC. Translating it yields CASSRDGSNYGYTF.